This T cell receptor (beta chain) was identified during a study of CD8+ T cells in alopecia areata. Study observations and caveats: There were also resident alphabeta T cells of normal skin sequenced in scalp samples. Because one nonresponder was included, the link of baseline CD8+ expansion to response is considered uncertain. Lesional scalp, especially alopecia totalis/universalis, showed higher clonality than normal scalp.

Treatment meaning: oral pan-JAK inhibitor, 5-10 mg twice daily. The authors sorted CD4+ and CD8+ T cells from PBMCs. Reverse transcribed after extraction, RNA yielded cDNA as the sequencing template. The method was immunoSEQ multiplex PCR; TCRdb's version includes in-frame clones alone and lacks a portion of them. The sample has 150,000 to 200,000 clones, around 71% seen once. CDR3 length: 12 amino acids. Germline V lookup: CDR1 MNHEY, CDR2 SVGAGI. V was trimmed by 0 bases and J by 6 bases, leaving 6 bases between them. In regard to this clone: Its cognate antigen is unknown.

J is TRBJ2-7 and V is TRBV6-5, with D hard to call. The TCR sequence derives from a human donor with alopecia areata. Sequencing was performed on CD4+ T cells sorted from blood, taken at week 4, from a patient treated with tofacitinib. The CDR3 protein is CASSYSWGEQYF. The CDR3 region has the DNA TGTGCCAGCAGTTACTCGTGGGGCGAGCAGTACTTC.